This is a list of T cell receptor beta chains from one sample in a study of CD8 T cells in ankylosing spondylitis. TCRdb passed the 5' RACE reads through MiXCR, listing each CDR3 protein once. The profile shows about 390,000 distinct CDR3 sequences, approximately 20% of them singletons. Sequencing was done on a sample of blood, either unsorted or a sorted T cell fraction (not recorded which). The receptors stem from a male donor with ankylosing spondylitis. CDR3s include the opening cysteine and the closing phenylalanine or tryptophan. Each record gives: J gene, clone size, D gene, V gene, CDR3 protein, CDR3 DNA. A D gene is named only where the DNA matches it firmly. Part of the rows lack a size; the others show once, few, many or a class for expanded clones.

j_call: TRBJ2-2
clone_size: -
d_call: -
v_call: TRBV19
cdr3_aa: CASRRMSGATGELFF
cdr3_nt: TGTGCCAGTAGGCGAATGTCAGGGGCCACCGGGGAGCTGTTTTTT

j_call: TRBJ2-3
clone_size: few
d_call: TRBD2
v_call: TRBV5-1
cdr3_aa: CASSLWASGDSTDTQYF
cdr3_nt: TGCGCCAGCAGCTTGTGGGCTAGCGGGGACAGCACAGATACGCAGTATTTT

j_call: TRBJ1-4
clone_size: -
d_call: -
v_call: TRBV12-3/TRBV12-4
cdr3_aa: CASSLTSTNEKLFF
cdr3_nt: TGTGCCAGCAGTTTAACGTCAACTAATGAAAAACTGTTTTTT

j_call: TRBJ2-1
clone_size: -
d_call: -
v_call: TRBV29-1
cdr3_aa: CSVEPDLNNEQFF
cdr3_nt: TGCAGCGTTGAACCGGACTTAAACAATGAGCAGTTCTTC

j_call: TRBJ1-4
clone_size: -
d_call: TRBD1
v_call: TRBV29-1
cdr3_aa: CSVQLTGTNEKLFF
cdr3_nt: TGCAGCGTCCAATTGACAGGGACTAATGAAAAACTGTTTTTT

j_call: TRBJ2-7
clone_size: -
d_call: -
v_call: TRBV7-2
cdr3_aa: CASSWDASYEQYF
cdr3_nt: TGTGCCAGCAGCTGGGACGCCTCCTACGAGCAGTACTTC

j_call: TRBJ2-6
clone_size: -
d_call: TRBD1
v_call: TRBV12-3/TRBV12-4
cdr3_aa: CASRTGFSGANVLTF
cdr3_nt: TGTGCCAGTAGGACAGGGTTCTCTGGGGCCAACGTCCTGACTTTC

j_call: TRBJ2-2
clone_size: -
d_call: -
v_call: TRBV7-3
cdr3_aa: CASSPSRGPGTGELFF
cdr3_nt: TGTGCCAGCAGCCCGTCGCGGGGCCCGGGCACCGGGGAGCTGTTTTTT

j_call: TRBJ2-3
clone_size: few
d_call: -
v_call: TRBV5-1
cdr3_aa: CASGIQGGGTDTQYF
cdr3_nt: TGCGCCAGTGGGATACAGGGAGGAGGCACAGATACGCAGTATTTT

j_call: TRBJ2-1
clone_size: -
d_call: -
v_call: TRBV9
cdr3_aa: CASSGLEVTYNEQFF
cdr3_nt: TGTGCCAGCAGCGGGCTCGAGGTGACCTACAATGAGCAGTTCTTC

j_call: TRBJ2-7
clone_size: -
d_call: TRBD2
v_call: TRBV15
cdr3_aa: CATSRTSGYEQYF
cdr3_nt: TGTGCCACCAGCAGGACTAGCGGCTACGAGCAGTACTTC

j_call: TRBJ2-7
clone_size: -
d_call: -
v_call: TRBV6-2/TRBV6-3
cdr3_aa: CASSTTRYEQYF
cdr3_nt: TGTGCCAGCAGTACTACACGCTACGAGCAGTACTTC

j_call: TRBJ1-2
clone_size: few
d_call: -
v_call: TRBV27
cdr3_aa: CASSSQGGSTGYTF
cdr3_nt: TGTGCCAGCAGTTCCCAGGGAGGGTCGACTGGCTACACCTTC

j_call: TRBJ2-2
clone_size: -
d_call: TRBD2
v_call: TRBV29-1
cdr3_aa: CSVEESRFGLEVTGELFF
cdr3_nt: TGCAGCGTTGAAGAGTCTCGATTCGGACTAGAAGTTACCGGGGAGCTGTTTTTT

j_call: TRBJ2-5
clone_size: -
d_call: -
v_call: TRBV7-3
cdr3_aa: CASSLTGIGQETQYF
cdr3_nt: TGTGCCAGCAGCTTAACAGGGATTGGGCAAGAGACCCAGTACTTC